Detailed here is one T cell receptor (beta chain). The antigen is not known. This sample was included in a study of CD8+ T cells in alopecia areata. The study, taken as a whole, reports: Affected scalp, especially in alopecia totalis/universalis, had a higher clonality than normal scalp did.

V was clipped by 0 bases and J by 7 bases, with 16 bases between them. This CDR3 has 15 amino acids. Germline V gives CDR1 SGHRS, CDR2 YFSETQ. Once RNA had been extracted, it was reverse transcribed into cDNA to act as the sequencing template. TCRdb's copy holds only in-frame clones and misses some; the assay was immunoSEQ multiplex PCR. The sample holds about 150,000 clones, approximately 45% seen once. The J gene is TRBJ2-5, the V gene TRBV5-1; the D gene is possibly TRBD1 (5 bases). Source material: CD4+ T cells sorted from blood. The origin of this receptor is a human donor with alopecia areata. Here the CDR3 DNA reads TGCGCCAGCAGCTTGGCGCAGGGAAGGGTGGCGACCCAGTACTTC. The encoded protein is CASSLAQGRVATQYF. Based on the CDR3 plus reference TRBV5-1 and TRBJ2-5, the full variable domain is KAGVTQTPRYLIKTRGQQVTLSCSPISGHRSVSWYQQTPGQGLQFLFEYFSETQRNKGNFPGRFSGRQFSNSRSEMNVSTLELGDSALYLCASSLAQGRVATQYFGPGTRLLVL.